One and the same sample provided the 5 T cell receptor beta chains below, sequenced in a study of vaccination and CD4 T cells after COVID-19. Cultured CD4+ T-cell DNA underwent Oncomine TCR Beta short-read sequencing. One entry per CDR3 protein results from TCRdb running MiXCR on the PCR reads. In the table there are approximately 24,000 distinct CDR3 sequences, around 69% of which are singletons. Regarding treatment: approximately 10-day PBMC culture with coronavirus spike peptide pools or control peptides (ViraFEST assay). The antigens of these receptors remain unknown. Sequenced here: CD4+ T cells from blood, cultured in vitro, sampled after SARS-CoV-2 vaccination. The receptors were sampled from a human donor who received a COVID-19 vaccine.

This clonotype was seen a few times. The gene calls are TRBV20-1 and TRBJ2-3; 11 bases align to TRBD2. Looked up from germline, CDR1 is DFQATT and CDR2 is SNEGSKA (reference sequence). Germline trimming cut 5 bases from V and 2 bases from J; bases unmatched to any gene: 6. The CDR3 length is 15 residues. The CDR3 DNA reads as TGCAGTGCTTCCGGACTAGCGGGTGACACAGATACGCAGTATTTT. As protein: CSASGLAGDTDTQYF.

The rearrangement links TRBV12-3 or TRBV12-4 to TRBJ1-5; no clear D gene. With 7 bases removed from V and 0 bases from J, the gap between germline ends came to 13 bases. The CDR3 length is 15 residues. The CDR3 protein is CASTLGGSSNQPQHF. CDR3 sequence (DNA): TGTGCCAGCACCTTAGGTGGCAGTAGCAATCAGCCCCAGCATTTT.

CDR3 sequence: CASSLDRESEKLFF. The CDR3 nucleotides are TGTGCCAGCAGTCTGGACAGGGAGAGTGAAAAACTGTTTTTT. The gene calls are TRBV2 and TRBJ1-4; 8 bases are a match to TRBD1. The germline V gene has CDR1 SNHLY and CDR2 FYNNEI. CDR3 size: 14 residues. J lost 7 bases, V lost 5 bases, and 6 bases had no gene match.

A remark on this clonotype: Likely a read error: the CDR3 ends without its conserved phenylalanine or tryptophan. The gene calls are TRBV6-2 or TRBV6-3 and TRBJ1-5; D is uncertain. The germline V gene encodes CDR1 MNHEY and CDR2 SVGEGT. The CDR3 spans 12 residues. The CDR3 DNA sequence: TGTGAGCCGGACGGTAGCAATCAGCCCCAGCATCTT. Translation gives CEPDGSNQPQHL.

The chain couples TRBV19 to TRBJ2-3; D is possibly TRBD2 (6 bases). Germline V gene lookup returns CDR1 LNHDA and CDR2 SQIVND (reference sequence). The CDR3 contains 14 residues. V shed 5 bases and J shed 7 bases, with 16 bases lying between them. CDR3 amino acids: CASSPPPSGHTQYF. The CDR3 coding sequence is TGTGCCAGTAGTCCACCACCAAGCGGGCATACGCAGTATTTT.